The 18 T cell receptor beta chains given below trace back to one sample, sequenced in a study of human T cells and chemical hapten exposure. Unseparated into fractions, whole blood served as the source from which total RNA was extracted. One entry per CDR3 protein results from TCRdb running MiXCR on the 5' RACE reads. The sample comprises tens of thousands of distinct CDR3 sequences, around 15% of which are singletons, and over 6.5% rests with the top ten. The source of these receptors is a female donor in good health.

This chain uses TRBV10-3 with TRBJ2-3; perhaps TRBD2 as D (6 bases). This CDR3 spans 14 amino acids. V lost 0 bases, J lost 5 bases, and 9 bases lay in between. The V gene's germline CDR1 is ENHRY and CDR2 SYGVKD. Here the CDR3 DNA reads TGTGCCATCAGTGAGTCCCTTAGCGGAGATACGCAGTATTTT. It is translated as CAISESLSGDTQYF.

The chain uses TRBV2 and TRBJ1-5; 7 nucleotides align to TRBD1. CDR1 and CDR2 from the germline V gene are SNHLY and FYNNEI. The CDR3 is 17 amino acids. Trimming took 7 bases from V and 6 from J; bases not matched to a gene: 18. The CDR3 nucleotides are TGTGCCAGCACCTGGGACAGTTCCCCTTGGGACGGTCAGCCCCAGCATTTT. Amino acids: CASTWDSSPWDGQPQHF.

In its sample, this clonotype was seen a few times. The chain carries TRBV30 and TRBJ2-3; D is ambiguous. Germline V lookup: CDR1 GTSNPN, CDR2 SVGIG (reference sequence). V was clipped by 2 bases and J by 0 bases, with 3 bases between them. The CDR3 is made up of 12 amino acids. The CDR3: CAWSTSTDTQYF. The CDR3 region has the DNA TGTGCCTGGAGTACTAGCACAGATACGCAGTATTTT.

This chain joins TRBV28 and TRBJ2-7; D is uncertain. Trimming removed 5 bases from V and 4 bases from J, with 6 bases in between. The CDR3 runs to 11 residues. Germline values: CDR1 MDHEN, CDR2 SYDVKM. CDR3 region: CASSLTYEQYF. DNA for the CDR3: TGTGCCAGCAGTCTCACTTACGAGCAGTACTTC.

The chain recombines TRBV29-1 with TRBJ2-3, with a tentative D call TRBD2 (6 bases). CDR3 length: 16 residues. V dropped 5 bases and J dropped 0 bases, with 18 bases sitting between them. Germline V gene data show CDR1 as SQVTM and CDR2 as ANQGSEA. CDR3 residues: CSVYSFGGTSTDTQYF. The CDR3 nucleotides read TGCAGCGTTTATTCTTTCGGCGGGACTAGCACAGATACGCAGTATTTT.

The V call is TRBV5-1, the J call TRBJ1-1, with unresolved D. Trimming stripped 0 bases from V and 2 bases from J, with 8 bases between. The CDR3 contains 14 residues. CDR1 is SGHRS, CDR2 YFSETQ, per germline. In nucleotides, the CDR3 is TGCGCCAGCAGCTTGGGACGGATAAACACTGAAGCTTTCTTT. Translating gives CASSLGRINTEAFF.

CDR3 residues: CASSYDITGGETQYF. CDR3 nucleotide sequence: TGTGCCAGCAGTTACGATATTACGGGGGGGGAGACCCAGTACTTC. The chain uses TRBV6-5 and TRBJ2-5; 8 bases agree with TRBD2. With 2 bases clipped from V and 5 bases from J, the junction kept 7 bases outside the gene matches. The length of the CDR3 is 15 residues. The germline V gene has CDR1 MNHEY and CDR2 SVGAGI.

The V gene is TRBV7-6, the J gene TRBJ2-3, with 8 positions matching TRBD2. Germline lookup yields CDR1 SGHVS and CDR2 FNYEAQ. J lost 2 bases, V lost 4 bases, and 8 bases had no gene match. The CDR3 covers 16 residues. CDR3 sequence reads: CASSSSGGTNTDTQYF. CDR3 coding DNA: TGTGCCAGCAGCTCGAGCGGGGGTACGAACACAGATACGCAGTATTTT.

The table lists this clonotype with a few counts. CDR3 nucleotide sequence: TGTGCCAGCAGTTTATCAGGGGCTCCCAACGCTGAAGCTTTCTTT. Its protein is CASSLSGAPNAEAFF. The chain uses TRBV12-3 or TRBV12-4 and TRBJ1-1; D may be TRBD1 (6 bases). This CDR3 is 15 amino acids long. The V gene lost 2 bases and the J gene lost 6 bases, with 16 bases spanning the gap.

The chain couples TRBV5-1 to TRBJ2-1, with D uncertain. The CDR3 is made up of 15 amino acids. CDR1 and CDR2 from the germline V gene are SGHRS and YFSETQ. The V end lost 1 base, the J end lost 3 bases, and 11 bases lay between the germline ends. CDR3 loop: CASSLTDRVYNEQFF. The CDR3, as DNA: TGCGCCAGCAGCTTGACGGATAGAGTCTACAATGAGCAGTTCTTC. Complete variable domain (other parts from reference TRBV5-1 and TRBJ2-1): KAGVTQTPRYLIKTRGQQVTLSCSPISGHRSVSWYQQTPGQGLQFLFEYFSETQRNKGNFPGRFSGRQFSNSRSEMNVSTLELGDSALYLCASSLTDRVYNEQFFGPGTRLTVL.

The chain carries TRBV29-1 and TRBJ2-7; D is perhaps TRBD2 (5 bases). CDR3 length: 13 residues. Germline CDR1 and CDR2: SQVTM and ANQGSEA. Trimming took 4 bases from V and 0 from J, leaving 10 bases between them. CDR3 DNA: TGCAGCGTTGCCCCGGGAATCTCCTACGAGCAGTACTTC. Translation gives CSVAPGISYEQYF.

The DNA for the CDR3 is TGTGCCACCAGTGACCCTTCCTCAAGCGTCGGCTACACCTTC. As protein: CATSDPSSSVGYTF. This rearrangement joins TRBV24-1 to TRBJ1-2; D is unresolved. Germline V gene data show CDR1 as KGHDR and CDR2 as SFDVKD. CDR3 length: 14 residues. The V end was cut by 4 bases, the J end by 8 bases, with 16 bases between.

This clonotype was recorded a few times. V gene TRBV7-9 combines with J gene TRBJ1-6; TRBD1 matches 7 bases. The germline gives CDR1 SEHNR, CDR2 FQNEAQ (reference sequence). V trimming: 6 bases; J trimming: 8 bases; junction bases outside the gene matches: 4. The CDR3 runs to 13 residues. CDR3 DNA sequence: TGTGCCAGCAGAGACAGGGTGGATTCACCCCTCCACTTT. It encodes CASRDRVDSPLHF.

There are a few counts of this clonotype. The chain links TRBV3-1 to TRBJ2-3; maybe TRBD1 (6 bases). This CDR3 has 14 amino acids. The germline V gene encodes CDR1 LGHDT and CDR2 YNNKEL (reference sequence). V shed 4 bases and J shed 2 bases, with 10 bases lying between them. CDR3 DNA sequence: TGTGCCAGCAGCCGGGGGCAGCCCACAGATACGCAGTATTTT. It encodes CASSRGQPTDTQYF.

The J gene is TRBJ2-1, the V gene TRBV6-6, with 13 bases identical to TRBD2. This CDR3 contains 18 residues. Germline values: CDR1 MNHNY, CDR2 SVGAGI (reference sequence). J gave up 2 bases and V 6 bases, and 10 bases lay outside the gene matches. The CDR3 DNA is TGTGCCAGCAGCCCAAGCCGGGGACTAGCGGGAACCTACAATGAGCAGTTCTTC. Residues: CASSPSRGLAGTYNEQFF.

The V gene is TRBV5-1, the J gene TRBJ2-2; no reliable D call. Germline V lookup: CDR1 SGHRS, CDR2 YFSETQ. Trimming took off 7 bases at V and 4 bases at J, with 11 bases between the two ends. The CDR3 has 13 amino acids. This chain's CDR3 is CASQLMPTGELFF. The CDR3 DNA reads TGCGCCAGCCAACTTATGCCCACCGGGGAGCTGTTTTTT. Together with reference TRBV5-1 and TRBJ2-2, the CDR3 gives the full variable domain: KAGVTQTPRYLIKTRGQQVTLSCSPISGHRSVSWYQQTPGQGLQFLFEYFSETQRNKGNFPGRFSGRQFSNSRSEMNVSTLELGDSALYLCASQLMPTGELFFGEGSRLTVL.

This clonotype was detected only a few times. The J gene is TRBJ1-1, the V gene TRBV7-9, with D tentatively TRBD1 (5 bases). Looked up from germline, CDR1 is SEHNR and CDR2 is FQNEAQ (reference sequence). Deletions cut 1 base from V and 3 bases from J, with 9 bases between. The CDR3 length is 14 residues. CDR3: CASSLEGRHTEAFF. In nucleotides, the CDR3 is TGTGCCAGCAGCTTAGAGGGGCGGCACACTGAAGCTTTCTTT.

This clonotype occurred a few times. The V and J genes are TRBV6-1 and TRBJ2-7; 7 positions match TRBD2. Germline V gives CDR1 MNHNS, CDR2 SASEGT. The V and J ends lost 9 bases and 3 bases, in that order; junction bases with no gene match: 5. The CDR3 is 12 residues long. Written as DNA, the CDR3 is TGTGCCAGTAGACTAGCCTTCTACGAGCAGTACTTC. Translated, it gives CASRLAFYEQYF.